The rows below give T cell receptor beta chains drawn from one sample of a study of PD-L1 blockade in urothelial cancer. The data were produced by immunoSEQ multiplex PCR, yet TCRdb's version contains in-frame clones alone and is incomplete. The sample includes about 38,000 clones, about 82% of them seen just once. The specimen comprised PBMCs, sampled around atezolizumab (anti-PD-L1) treatment. The source is a man older than 75 with urothelial cancer. Both conserved end residues are trimmed from each CDR3. Clone size is not always given. Where it is, it says once, few, many or a class for expanded clones.

abundance: few; j_gene: TRBJ1-1; v_gene: TRBV28; CDR3aa: ASRAGTGRTEAF
abundance: -; j_gene: TRBJ1-2; v_gene: TRBV10-3; CDR3aa: AISLPSTAGYGYT
abundance: -; j_gene: TRBJ1-2; v_gene: TRBV9; CDR3aa: ASSVDMTGYLNYGYT
abundance: once; j_gene: TRBJ2-5; v_gene: TRBV9; CDR3aa: ASSPLAGGLETQY
abundance: few; j_gene: TRBJ2-1; v_gene: TRBV4-2; CDR3aa: ASSLREYHEQF
abundance: -; j_gene: TRBJ2-3; v_gene: TRBV27; CDR3aa: ASRSQLTLPSTDTQY
abundance: -; j_gene: TRBJ2-1; v_gene: TRBV9; CDR3aa: ASQATEDSYNEQF
abundance: -; j_gene: TRBJ1-3; v_gene: TRBV5-1; CDR3aa: ASSLGQLFSGNTIY
abundance: few; j_gene: TRBJ1-5; v_gene: TRBV19; CDR3aa: ASRGAINQPQH
abundance: -; j_gene: TRBJ2-3; v_gene: TRBV18; CDR3aa: ASSQLDRTWY
abundance: -; j_gene: TRBJ1-2; v_gene: TRBV18; CDR3aa: ASSRPKGADYGYT
abundance: -; j_gene: TRBJ2-7; v_gene: TRBV11-2; CDR3aa: ASSSDPGGGYEQY
abundance: -; j_gene: TRBJ2-2; v_gene: TRBV7-2; CDR3aa: ASSLARGNTGELF
abundance: -; j_gene: TRBJ2-3; v_gene: TRBV27; CDR3aa: ASRSGGPGDTQY
abundance: -; j_gene: TRBJ2-1; v_gene: TRBV7-2; CDR3aa: ASSLVLVGNEQF
abundance: -; j_gene: TRBJ2-7; v_gene: TRBV27; CDR3aa: ASSSRDRSYEQY
abundance: -; j_gene: TRBJ2-7; v_gene: TRBV25-1; CDR3aa: ASSVPPGHRSYEQY
abundance: once; j_gene: TRBJ1-4; v_gene: TRBV19; CDR3aa: ASSIPSAGPTTNEKLF
abundance: -; j_gene: TRBJ2-5; v_gene: TRBV7-2; CDR3aa: ASSLSGRKETQY
abundance: -; j_gene: TRBJ2-7; v_gene: TRBV5-1; CDR3aa: ASSLVQGGYEQY
abundance: -; j_gene: TRBJ2-3; v_gene: TRBV28; CDR3aa: ASSSTDTQY
abundance: -; j_gene: TRBJ2-1; v_gene: TRBV7-9; CDR3aa: ANSVTSGRLNEQF
abundance: once; j_gene: TRBJ1-2; v_gene: TRBV13; CDR3aa: ASSPRQGAREGYT
abundance: -; j_gene: TRBJ2-7; v_gene: TRBV5-1; CDR3aa: ASSLDRVYEQY
abundance: -; j_gene: TRBJ2-1; v_gene: TRBV7-9; CDR3aa: ASSPRSGSSYNEQF
abundance: -; j_gene: TRBJ1-2; v_gene: TRBV28; CDR3aa: ASSLQGANYGYT
abundance: -; j_gene: TRBJ2-1; v_gene: TRBV7-2; CDR3aa: ASGLAGGSYNEQF
abundance: -; j_gene: TRBJ2-7; v_gene: TRBV5-5; CDR3aa: ASSLQGAIAYEQY
abundance: -; j_gene: TRBJ1-1; v_gene: TRBV20-1; CDR3aa: SATDRDEAF
abundance: -; j_gene: TRBJ2-7; v_gene: TRBV18; CDR3aa: ASSPPTGGYEQY
abundance: once; j_gene: TRBJ2-5; v_gene: TRBV7-2; CDR3aa: ASSAQGLEETQY
abundance: -; j_gene: TRBJ2-3; v_gene: TRBV19; CDR3aa: ASRTLGTGEQY
abundance: -; j_gene: TRBJ2-7; v_gene: TRBV7-9; CDR3aa: ASRRAGSSYEQY
abundance: few; j_gene: TRBJ2-1; v_gene: TRBV7-8; CDR3aa: ASSQWTSASSYNEQF
abundance: -; j_gene: TRBJ1-2; v_gene: TRBV7-8; CDR3aa: ASSLVTDRYGYT
abundance: -; j_gene: TRBJ2-5; v_gene: TRBV10-3; CDR3aa: AISALRAAPKETQY
abundance: -; j_gene: TRBJ2-7; v_gene: TRBV5-4; CDR3aa: ASSLGIVQGTYEQY
abundance: -; j_gene: TRBJ2-1; v_gene: TRBV7-2; CDR3aa: ASSLDGTFEQF
abundance: -; j_gene: TRBJ2-5; v_gene: TRBV9; CDR3aa: ASSPDRGRETQY
abundance: -; j_gene: TRBJ2-1; v_gene: TRBV19; CDR3aa: ASSQPSSGRKQF
abundance: -; j_gene: TRBJ2-7; v_gene: TRBV18; CDR3aa: ASSTRGGEQY
abundance: -; j_gene: TRBJ2-3; v_gene: TRBV18; CDR3aa: ASSPPGQSTDTQY
abundance: -; j_gene: TRBJ2-7; v_gene: TRBV4-3; CDR3aa: ASSQAGTPSYEQY
abundance: -; j_gene: TRBJ2-1; v_gene: TRBV6-5; CDR3aa: ASSYSGGQGFNEQF
abundance: -; j_gene: TRBJ2-1; v_gene: TRBV5-1; CDR3aa: ASSADSNEQF
abundance: -; j_gene: TRBJ1-1; v_gene: TRBV6-5; CDR3aa: ASSYYRFRTEAF
abundance: -; j_gene: TRBJ2-3; v_gene: TRBV5-1; CDR3aa: ASSLTLAGEDTQY
abundance: -; j_gene: TRBJ2-5; v_gene: TRBV6-5; CDR3aa: ASSSSHGTIETQY